The next 9 T cell receptor beta chains were all read from a single sample in a study of shared clonotypes between healthy human individuals. The protocol was immunoSEQ multiplex PCR, while the TCRdb copy is restricted to in-frame clones and leaves out a portion. The table shows around 1 million clones, with less than 85% occurring only once. The sequenced sample consisted of memory CD4+ T cells sorted from blood. Noted subset: CD45RA-negative fraction. The receptors were sampled from a man aged 18 to 29 in good health.

The chain employs TRBV19 and TRBJ2-2; D remains ambiguous. Germline-derived CDR1 and CDR2 are LNHDA and SQIVND (reference sequence). The CDR3 is 13 residues long. V was clipped by 8 bases and J by 5 bases, with 12 bases between them. As DNA, the CDR3 is TGTGCCAGTGGGCTAGTGAGTACCGGGGAGCTGTTTTTT. Amino acid sequence: CASGLVSTGELFF.

This clone is a singleton in its sample. CDR3 DNA: TGTGCCAGTAGTACCAGGCGACAGGGGGCTGCAGGACTAGCGCTGGAGCAGTACTTC. It specifies CASSTRRQGAAGLALEQYF. V and J are TRBV19 and TRBJ2-7; TRBD1 might be the D (10 bases). With 4 bases removed from V and 7 bases from J, the gap between germline ends came to 32 bases. Germline CDR1 and CDR2: LNHDA and SQIVND (reference sequence). CDR3 size: 19 residues.

The genes are TRBV6-5 and TRBJ1-2; D is possibly TRBD1 (5 bases). Trimming pared 6 bases from V and 7 bases from J, leaving 15 bases between. Germline V lookup: CDR1 MNHEY, CDR2 SVGAGI. The CDR3 has 13 residues. CDR3 DNA sequence: TGTGCCAGCAGCCGGGACTCTCAAGGTGGCTACACCTTC. Translated, it gives CASSRDSQGGYTF.

This clone was seen ten or more times. The chain links TRBV6-6 to TRBJ2-5, with D perhaps matching TRBD1 or TRBD2 (6 bases each). Germline V gene data show CDR1 as MNHNY and CDR2 as SVGAGI (reference sequence). CDR3 length: 15 amino acids. V lost 6 bases and J lost 2, with 16 bases in between. CDR3 sequence reads: CASSLSQGGQETQYF. The DNA of the CDR3 is TGTGCCAGCAGCCTATCACAGGGAGGTCAAGAGACCCAGTACTTC.

This clone has ten or more counts. The chain recombines TRBV6-4 with TRBJ1-2, with D tentatively TRBD1 (5 bases). CDR3 size: 13 residues. The V gene's germline CDR1 is MRHNA and CDR2 SNTAGT. The V end was cut by 6 bases, the J end by 1 base, with 9 bases between. Here the CDR3 reads CASSATGNYGYTF. The CDR3 DNA reads as TGTGCCAGCAGCGCTACAGGTAACTATGGCTACACCTTC.

This clone was seen many times. The chain links TRBV7-9 to TRBJ1-5; 9 bases are shared with TRBD1. V dropped 5 bases and J dropped 3; count of bases not matched to a gene: 2. Per the germline V gene, CDR1 is SEHNR and CDR2 is FQNEAQ (reference sequence). CDR3 length: 14 amino acids. The CDR3 sequence: CASSGTGFNQPQHF. The CDR3 coding sequence is TGTGCCAGCAGCGGGACAGGGTTCAATCAGCCCCAGCATTTT.

This chain joins TRBV10-2 and TRBJ1-6; D remains ambiguous. This CDR3 comprises 14 residues. Germline V gene sequence: CDR1 WSHSY, CDR2 SAAADI. V lost 4 bases, J lost 5 bases, and 9 bases lay in between. CDR3 bases: TGCGCCAGCAGTGTACAGACGGATAATTCACCCCTCCACTTT. It specifies CASSVQTDNSPLHF.

This clone was seen a single time. This chain uses TRBV5-1 with TRBJ2-2, with D unresolved. The CDR3 spans 15 residues. V was cut by 2 bases and J by 5 bases, with 13 bases left in between. Germline assignment: CDR1 SGHRS and CDR2 YFSETQ. CDR3 loop: CASSFSSAGTGELFF. As DNA, the CDR3 is TGCGCCAGCAGCTTTTCATCGGCCGGGACCGGGGAGCTGTTTTTT. Full variable domain (outside the CDR3, taken from reference TRBV5-1 and TRBJ2-2): KAGVTQTPRYLIKTRGQQVTLSCSPISGHRSVSWYQQTPGQGLQFLFEYFSETQRNKGNFPGRFSGRQFSNSRSEMNVSTLELGDSALYLCASSFSSAGTGELFFGEGSRLTVL.

This clone was seen more than once but under ten times. The chain is built from TRBV10-3 and TRBJ2-5; 7 bases agree with TRBD1. The ends lost 4 bases at V and 2 bases at J; junction bases unmatched: 4. Looked up from germline, CDR1 is ENHRY and CDR2 is SYGVKD. CDR3 length: 14 residues. The CDR3 loop reads CAISGQGDQETQYF. The CDR3 DNA follows: TGTGCCATCAGTGGGCAGGGGGATCAAGAGACCCAGTACTTC.